What follows is one T cell receptor beta chain and its context. The sample comes from a study of T cells in Graves' hyperthyroidism and ophthalmopathy. Clinical symptoms, serum thyroxine, TRAb, thyroid ultrasound and orbital computed tomography established diagnosis. Germline CDR1 LNHDA, CDR2 SQIVND (reference sequence). The CDR3 consists of 15 residues. V was pared by 4 bases and J by 7 bases, with 5 bases of the junction left unmatched. RNA transcripts yielded amplified TCR beta CDR3 regions. The HTBI primer set drove a first-round RT-PCR of the TCR CDR3. TCRdb re-called the multiplex PCR reads with MiXCR, one entry per CDR3 protein. The profile shows a few hundred thousand distinct CDR3 sequences, 17% of them singletons.

This sequence was found in a woman in her 50s with Graves' hyperthyroidism. The sample taken for sequencing was blood. The chain employs TRBV19 and TRBJ2-1; 12 bases agree with TRBD2. CDR3 sequence (DNA): TGTGCCAGTAGTACTACTAGCGGGAGGAGAAATGAGCAGTTCTTC. Its translation: CASSTTSGRRNEQFF.